This T cell receptor beta chain was retrieved from a study of cytomegalovirus exposure and HLA in healthy donors. General study points: It was only CMV serostatus that was available as immune exposure information.

Remarks on this clone: Its target is not known.

The PCR employed 60 Vbeta primers together with 13 Jbeta primers. Profiled with immunoSEQ multiplex PCR; TCRdb holds only in-frame clones, not every one. The sample has about 150,000 clones; 80% to 90% are singletons. V was trimmed by 6 bases and J by 0 bases, leaving 11 bases between them. This CDR3 spans 14 amino acids. The germline gives CDR1 MNHEY, CDR2 SVGAGI. Sequencing input: PBMCs. The TCR was taken from a young woman in good health and CMV-seronegative. This chain uses TRBV6-5 with TRBJ2-5; D is uncertain. Written as DNA, the CDR3 is TGTGCCAGCAGGAGACAAGGCTACCAAGAGACCCAGTACTTC. Protein sequence: CASRRQGYQETQYF.